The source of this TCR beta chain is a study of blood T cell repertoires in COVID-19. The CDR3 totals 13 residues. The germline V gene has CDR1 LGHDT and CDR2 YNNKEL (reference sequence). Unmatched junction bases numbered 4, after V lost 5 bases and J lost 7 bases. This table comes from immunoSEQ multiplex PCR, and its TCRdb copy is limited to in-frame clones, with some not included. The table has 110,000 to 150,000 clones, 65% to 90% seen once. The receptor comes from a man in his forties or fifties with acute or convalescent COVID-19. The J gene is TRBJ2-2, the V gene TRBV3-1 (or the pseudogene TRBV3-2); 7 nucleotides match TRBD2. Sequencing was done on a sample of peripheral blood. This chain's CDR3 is CASSNGGVGELFF. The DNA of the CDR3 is TGTGCCAGCAGCAATGGGGGGGTCGGGGAGCTGTTTTTT.